A single sample gave rise to the 11 T cell receptor beta chains below, sequenced in a study of response to subunit inactivated influenza vaccine. TCRdb used MiXCR to reprocess the RT-PCR reads, holding one entry per CDR3 protein. The repertoire holds roughly 620,000 distinct CDR3 sequences, with 11% as singletons. This sample was also put to use in a study of T cells expressing NK-cell markers. That source adds: UMIs accompanied the 5'RACE template switching by which TCR beta cDNA was made.

The starting material was PBMCs from blood, obtained on the day of vaccination. All receptors come from a man in his forties or fifties who received an inactivated influenza vaccine.

This clonotype was found a few times. Here the CDR3 reads CASSQDWTSTSEQYF. The DNA for the CDR3 is TGTGCCAGCAGCCAAGATTGGACATCCACTAGCGAGCAGTACTTC. This chain connects TRBV4-2 to TRBJ2-7, with D perhaps being TRBD1 or TRBD2 (5 bases each). The CDR3 consists of 15 residues. Germline V gene data show CDR1 as LGHNA and CDR2 as YNFKEQ. Trimming cost V 0 bases and J 6 bases, with 15 bases left between them.

In this sample, this clonotype turned up many times. V gene TRBV4-3 combines with J gene TRBJ2-1; D remains unclear. This CDR3 is 13 amino acids long. V lost 0 bases and J 4 bases, leaving 4 bases between the germline ends. Germline V gene data show CDR1 as LGHNA and CDR2 as YSLEER. CDR3 region: CASSQDQYNEQFF. CDR3 nucleotide sequence: TGCGCCAGCAGCCAAGACCAATACAATGAGCAGTTCTTC.

The table lists this clonotype with a few counts. The genes are TRBV5-5 and TRBJ2-7; 9 bases match TRBD1. Looked up from germline, CDR1 is SGHKS and CDR2 is YYEKEE (reference sequence). The CDR3 has 13 residues. V was pared by 0 bases and J by 5 bases, with 0 bases of the junction left unmatched. The CDR3 here is CASSLGTGDEQYF. The CDR3 nucleotides are TGTGCCAGCAGCTTGGGGACAGGGGACGAGCAGTACTTC. Based on the CDR3 plus reference TRBV5-5 and TRBJ2-7, the full variable domain is DAGVTQSPTHLIKTRGQQVTLRCSPISGHKSVSWYQQVLGQGPQFIFQYYEKEERGRGNFPDRFSARQFPNYSSELNVNALLLGDSALYLCASSLGTGDEQYFGPGTRLTVT.

This clonotype was seen more than once but under ten times. V gene TRBV2 combines with J gene TRBJ2-3, with 8 bases identical to TRBD2. CDR1 and CDR2 from the germline V gene are SNHLY and FYNNEI. V lost 7 bases and J lost 0; bases outside the gene matches: 6. This CDR3 region has 15 residues. The CDR3 DNA follows: TGTGCCAGCACCCATAGCGGGGAGAGCACAGATACGCAGTATTTT. This codes for CASTHSGESTDTQYF.

The chain is built from TRBV12-3 or TRBV12-4 and TRBJ1-5; 7 bases are a match to TRBD1. V lost 5 bases, J lost 1 base, and 5 bases stayed unmatched. The CDR3 is made up of 15 amino acids. This CDR3 is CASSTRQGSNQPQHF. Written as DNA, the CDR3 is TGTGCCAGCAGTACGCGACAGGGAAGCAATCAGCCCCAGCATTTT.

This clonotype has a handful of counts. This chain joins TRBV4-2 and TRBJ2-7; 11 bases agree with TRBD1. This CDR3 contains 14 residues. The germline V gene has CDR1 LGHNA and CDR2 YNFKEQ. Trimming removed 3 bases from V and 7 bases from J; junction bases left unmatched: 5. As DNA, the CDR3 is TGTGCCAGCAGCCACGGACAGGGGGCGCGGGAGCAGTACTTC. This sequence encodes CASSHGQGAREQYF.

This chain connects TRBV29-1 to TRBJ1-2, with a tentative D call TRBD1 (5 bases). The V gene's germline CDR1 is SQVTM and CDR2 ANQGSEA. V was clipped by 5 bases and J by 2 bases, with 15 bases between them. The CDR3 covers 14 residues. The CDR3 nucleotides are TGCAGCGTTACGGCGGGCCCAGGGAACTATGGCTACACCTTC. The encoded protein is CSVTAGPGNYGYTF.

This clonotype has ten or more counts. V usage is TRBV4-3 and J usage is TRBJ2-5, with 7 bases fitting TRBD2. Trimming took 0 bases from V and 1 from J; bases not matched to a gene: 8. The germline V gene has CDR1 LGHNA and CDR2 YSLEER. CDR3 length: 17 amino acids. The CDR3 nucleotides are TGCGCCAGCAGCCAAGATCTTCCGCGGGGGTCCCAAGAGACCCAGTACTTC. This translates into CASSQDLPRGSQETQYF.

There are a few counts of this clonotype. V and J are TRBV12-3 or TRBV12-4 and TRBJ2-2; no definite D call. Trimming shortened V by 11 bases and J by 7 bases, and 11 bases separated the two germline ends. The CDR3 totals 11 residues. CDR3 sequence (DNA): TGTGCCGTGGGAAAGTACGGGGAGCTGTTTTTT. Its translation is CAVGKYGELFF.

The chain joins TRBV12-3 or TRBV12-4 to TRBJ2-7, with 8 bases aligning to TRBD1. The CDR3 runs 16 residues. V was pared by 3 bases and J by 4 bases, with 11 bases of the junction left unmatched. CDR3 sequence: CASSLNFRTGSYEQYF. CDR3 nucleotides: TGTGCCAGCAGTTTGAATTTCCGGACAGGGTCATACGAGCAGTACTTC.

This clonotype has ten or more counts. This chain uses TRBV18 with TRBJ2-7; D is unclear. Germline V CDR1 and CDR2: KGHSH, LQKENI. The V gene lost 3 bases and the J gene lost 0 bases, with 9 bases spanning the gap. The CDR3 runs 14 residues. This chain's CDR3 is CASSPDPLSYEQYF. In DNA form, the CDR3 reads TGTGCCAGCTCACCCGACCCACTCTCCTACGAGCAGTACTTC. Full variable domain (remainder filled in from reference TRBV18 and TRBJ2-7): NAGVMQNPRHLVRRRGQEARLRCSPMKGHSHVYWYRQLPEEGLKFMVYLQKENIIDESGMPKERFSAEFPKEGPSILRIQQVVRGDSAAYFCASSPDPLSYEQYFGPGTRLTVT.